The next 2 T cell receptor beta chains were all read from a single sample in a study of control samples from healthy donors and cancer patients (dated by TCRdb to the early 2020s). Library method: the immunoSEQ multiplex PCR assay. TCRdb limited this immuneACCESS table to in-frame rearrangements with V and J called. A share of clones is missing; checked studies link under half to unresolved V genes, and the rest is unexplained. For this sample there are fewer than 200,000 clones; 93% appear just once. The ten largest clonotypes hold about 4% of the sample. Sample: blood. Receptor source: an older woman in good health.

The chain has TRBV7-6 and TRBJ2-5, with TRBD2 as a possible D gene (5 bases). CDR1 is SGHVS, CDR2 FNYEAQ, per germline. The germline V and J ends were trimmed by 10 bases and 5 bases, with 23 bases remaining between them. The CDR3 has 15 amino acids. The CDR3 coding sequence is TGTGCCACAAAGCTTAGTCCTCTGGGAGTTGAGACCCAGTACTTC. This translates into CATKLSPLGVETQYF.

The chain employs TRBV28 and TRBJ1-2; 10 bases align to TRBD1. The CDR3 has 15 amino acids. Looked up from germline, CDR1 is MDHEN and CDR2 is SYDVKM. V lost 4 bases to trimming and J lost 2 bases; unmatched junction nucleotides: 4. CDR3 sequence: CASSSGQGSNYGYTF. The CDR3 coding sequence is TGTGCCAGCAGTTCGGGACAGGGGAGCAACTATGGCTACACCTTC.